Shown below are 28 T cell receptor beta chains from a single sample sequenced in a study of shared clonotypes between healthy human individuals. Some clones are missing from TCRdb's copy, which holds only in-frame ones; the method was immunoSEQ multiplex PCR. Altogether more than 2,000,000 clones are present, 85% to 95% being singletons, with the ten largest covering about 0.41%. The sample was naive CD4+ T cells from PBMCs. Subset: CD45RA+ positively selected. These receptors were collected from a man aged 18 to 29 in good health. Some clones in this sample may be carry-over from other donors' samples.

This chain connects TRBV5-1 to TRBJ2-2; TRBD2 matches at 8 bases. V lost 5 bases to trimming and J lost 3 bases; unmatched junction nucleotides: 12. CDR3 size: 17 residues. The V gene's germline CDR1 is SGHRS and CDR2 YFSETQ. The CDR3 DNA sequence: TGCGCCAGCAGTCCGGGCCCGGGACTAGGGGACACCGGGGAGCTGTTTTTT. It codes for CASSPGPGLGDTGELFF.

V and J are TRBV25-1 and TRBJ2-3; 12 bases match TRBD1. V shed 5 bases and J 6 bases; nucleotides not matched to a gene: 3. This CDR3 is 14 amino acids long. Per germline, CDR1 MGHDK and CDR2 SYGVNS. The DNA for the CDR3 is TGTGCCAGCAGTAGGGACAGGGGGCCCGATACGCAGTATTTT. Translating gives CASSRDRGPDTQYF.

The chain joins TRBV6-1 to TRBJ2-7; the D gene is possibly TRBD2 (6 bases). The CDR3 extends over 15 amino acids. Germline values: CDR1 MNHNS, CDR2 SASEGT. The ends were cut back, 7 bases at V and 0 bases at J, with 16 bases in the middle. The CDR3 DNA follows: TGTGCCAGCACCACCCTCCCCGGGAGCTCCTACGAGCAGTACTTC. Translating gives CASTTLPGSSYEQYF.

The rearrangement joins TRBV29-1 to TRBJ2-7; D assignment may be TRBD1 or TRBD2 (5 bases each). The CDR3 loop spans 16 amino acids. CDR1 SQVTM and CDR2 ANQGSEA come from the germline V gene. V lost 3 bases, J lost 2 bases, and 20 bases lay in between. CDR3 sequence: CSVDYPSRGSPYEQYF. The CDR3 bases are TGCAGCGTTGATTACCCCTCCCGGGGCAGCCCCTACGAGCAGTACTTC.

This chain connects TRBV9 to TRBJ2-2, with 11 nucleotides matching TRBD1. The CDR3 runs to 16 residues. V gave up 5 bases and J gave up 0 bases; unmatched junction bases: 3. Germline CDR1 SGDLS, CDR2 YYNGEE. The CDR3, as DNA: TGTGCCAGCAGGCCGGGACAGGGGGCGAACACCGGGGAGCTGTTTTTT. Translated, it gives CASRPGQGANTGELFF. Complete variable domain (other parts from reference TRBV9 and TRBJ2-2): DSGVTQTPKHLITATGQRVTLRCSPRSGDLSVYWYQQSLDQGLQFLIQYYNGEERAKGNILERFSAQQFPDLHSELNLSSLELGDSALYFCASRPGQGANTGELFFGEGSRLTVL.

CDR3 DNA: TGTGCCATCAGTGAGGAGACTAGTTCCCAGGGGACCCAGTACTTC. Translating it yields CAISEETSSQGTQYF. This chain links TRBV10-3 with TRBJ2-5; D is possibly TRBD2 (6 bases). CDR1 is ENHRY, CDR2 SYGVKD, per germline. Trimming removed 2 bases from V and 7 bases from J, with 17 bases in between. The CDR3 is 15 amino acids.

V and J are TRBV6-5 and TRBJ2-3; D is possibly TRBD2 (6 bases). The germline V gene encodes CDR1 MNHEY and CDR2 SVGAGI. The CDR3 contains 16 residues. The ends were cut back, 0 bases at V and 8 bases at J, with 18 bases in the middle. The CDR3 coding sequence is TGTGCCAGCAGTTACTCGGGCCCAGACGGGGGTGGTACGCAGTATTTT. It codes for CASSYSGPDGGGTQYF.

This clone was seen more than once but under ten times. V usage is TRBV6-5 and J usage is TRBJ1-5; D gene uncertain. Germline-derived CDR1 and CDR2 are MNHEY and SVGAGI. CDR3 size: 14 residues. V was clipped by 5 bases and J by 9 bases, with 17 bases between them. CDR3 bases: TGTGCCAGCAGTCCCGCGGAAGCCTCCCGGCCCCAGCATTTT. It yields the protein CASSPAEASRPQHF.

This chain connects TRBV7-6 to TRBJ2-1; 8 nucleotides agree with TRBD1. The V gene's germline CDR1 is SGHVS and CDR2 FNYEAQ. The CDR3 consists of 17 residues. V trimming: 4 bases; J trimming: 4 bases; junction bases outside the gene matches: 12. The CDR3, as DNA: TGTGCCAGCAGCTCTAGGGGGGCCGGGACAGGTTACAATGAGCAGTTCTTC. Its translation: CASSSRGAGTGYNEQFF.

J is TRBJ1-1 and V is TRBV7-2; 8 nucleotides align to TRBD1. The CDR3 runs to 17 residues. Germline CDR1 is SGHTA and CDR2 is FQGNSA. V was pared by 2 bases and J by 4 bases, with 12 bases of the junction left unmatched. The CDR3 loop is CASSLNLARGPSTEAFF. CDR3 coding DNA: TGTGCCAGCAGCTTAAATCTAGCCAGGGGGCCCTCCACTGAAGCTTTCTTT.

The rearrangement uses TRBV28 and TRBJ2-6; 9 positions agree with TRBD1. Germline CDR1 is MDHEN and CDR2 is SYDVKM. V gave up 4 bases and J gave up 0 bases; unmatched junction bases: 4. This CDR3 spans 17 amino acids. The CDR3, as DNA: TGTGCCAGCAGTTCGCGGGACAGGGTCTCTGGGGCCAACGTCCTGACTTTC. Translation gives CASSSRDRVSGANVLTF.

This chain connects TRBV28 to TRBJ2-1; no clear D. Trimming shortened V by 4 bases and J by 0 bases, and 10 bases separated the two germline ends. The CDR3 is 15 residues long. The germline V gene encodes CDR1 MDHEN and CDR2 SYDVKM. The chain's CDR3 is CASSSEPSSYNEQFF. As DNA, the CDR3 is TGTGCCAGCAGTTCCGAACCTAGCTCCTACAATGAGCAGTTCTTC.

The rearrangement uses TRBV7-9 and TRBJ2-6; no clear D gene. V shed 5 bases and J shed 2 bases, with 4 bases lying between them. CDR1 is SEHNR and CDR2 is FQNEAQ in the germline V gene (reference sequence). The CDR3 consists of 13 residues. DNA of the CDR3: TGTGCCAGCAGCGCGCCTGGGGCCAACGTCCTGACTTTC. This gives the protein CASSAPGANVLTF.

The gene calls are TRBV10-1 and TRBJ2-3; D unresolved. Between the trimmed V and J ends, which lost 0 bases and 3 bases, there was a span of 10 bases. Looked up from germline, CDR1 is WNHNN and CDR2 is SYGVQD (reference sequence). The CDR3 runs 15 residues. CDR3 nucleotide sequence: TGCGCCAGCAGTGAGTCTCCCTATATTACAGATACGCAGTATTTT. It yields the protein CASSESPYITDTQYF.

V and J are TRBV9 and TRBJ2-1; the D gene could be TRBD1 or TRBD2 (5 bases each). The CDR3 has 18 residues. The ends were cut back, 3 bases at V and 4 bases at J, with 23 bases in the middle. In germline, CDR1 is SGDLS, CDR2 YYNGEE. This chain's CDR3 is CASSGKESGTNLYNEQFF. The CDR3 DNA follows: TGTGCCAGCAGCGGAAAAGAGAGTGGGACGAACCTGTACAATGAGCAGTTCTTC.

V usage is TRBV5-1 and J usage is TRBJ2-7, with 9 bases identical to TRBD1. Germline V CDR1 and CDR2: SGHRS, YFSETQ. The junction had 4 bases not matched to a gene; V was cut back by 0 bases and J by 6 bases. The CDR3 consists of 14 residues. CDR3 bases: TGCGCCAGCAGCTTGGGGACAGGGGACGCCGAGCAGTACTTC. This translates into CASSLGTGDAEQYF.

This chain links TRBV5-1 with TRBJ2-1, with TRBD1 identical over 12 bases. Germline V CDR1 and CDR2: SGHRS, YFSETQ. CDR3 length: 16 amino acids. V gave up 4 bases and J gave up 0 bases; unmatched junction bases: 2. In DNA form, the CDR3 reads TGCGCCAGCAGCCTGGGACAGGGGGCCTCCTACAATGAGCAGTTCTTC. Translated, it gives CASSLGQGASYNEQFF.

As DNA, the CDR3 is TGTGCCAGCTCACCAGAGAACAGGGGCTATGGCTACACCTTC. Encoded protein: CASSPENRGYGYTF. The gene calls are TRBV18 and TRBJ1-2, with 7 bases fitting TRBD1. Trimming cost V 2 bases and J 4 bases; bases outside gene matches: 4. The CDR3 extends over 14 amino acids. In germline, CDR1 is KGHSH, CDR2 LQKENI.

This chain uses TRBV28 with TRBJ2-7, with D possibly TRBD1 on 5 matching bases. Germline values: CDR1 MDHEN, CDR2 SYDVKM. V shed 5 bases and J shed 9 bases, with 14 bases lying between them. This CDR3 has 12 amino acids. CDR3 DNA: TGTGCCAGCAGTCGGACACTCCAAGTGCAGTACTTC. Its translation: CASSRTLQVQYF.

The gene calls are TRBV27 and TRBJ2-2; the D gene could be TRBD1 or TRBD2 (6 bases each). This CDR3 comprises 16 residues. Deletions cut 1 base from V and 1 base from J, with 10 bases between. The germline V gene encodes CDR1 MNHEY and CDR2 SMNVEV (reference sequence). CDR3 sequence (DNA): TGTGCCAGCAGTTTATACGGGGGACAGAACACCGGGGAGCTGTTTTTT. Protein: CASSLYGGQNTGELFF.

The chain links TRBV5-1 to TRBJ2-1; 9 nucleotides match TRBD2. The trim removed 3 bases at V and 0 bases at J, leaving 1 base unmatched. The germline V gene has CDR1 SGHRS and CDR2 YFSETQ. This CDR3 region has 15 residues. As DNA, the CDR3 is TGCGCCAGCAGCTGGACTAGCGTCTCCTACAATGAGCAGTTCTTC. Its translation: CASSWTSVSYNEQFF.

The rearrangement links TRBV7-2 to TRBJ1-2; D is perhaps TRBD1 (6 bases). The CDR3 consists of 13 residues. Germline V gene sequence: CDR1 SGHTA, CDR2 FQGNSA. Trimming took off 7 bases at V and 2 bases at J, with 11 bases between the two ends. As DNA, the CDR3 is TGTGCCAGCACCGGACAGCTAAACTATGGCTACACCTTC. It yields the protein CASTGQLNYGYTF.

The chain is built from TRBV9 and TRBJ2-5, with 10 bases matching TRBD2. V shed 2 bases and J 5 bases; nucleotides not matched to a gene: 9. The germline gives CDR1 SGDLS, CDR2 YYNGEE. The CDR3 is 16 amino acids. The CDR3 region has the DNA TGTGCCAGCAGCGTCTCTAGCGGGAGATGGGTTGAGACCCAGTACTTC. Amino acids: CASSVSSGRWVETQYF.

The rearrangement joins TRBV10-2 to TRBJ1-2; weak D call: TRBD1 (5 bases). Trimming removed 6 bases at V and 8 bases at J, with 25 bases between. The CDR3 runs to 16 residues. Germline V gene lookup returns CDR1 WSHSY and CDR2 SAAADI. CDR3 loop: CASSIRGLSYKGGYTF. DNA of the CDR3: TGCGCCAGCAGCATAAGGGGACTGTCCTATAAGGGAGGCTACACCTTC.

This chain joins TRBV19 and TRBJ2-1, with D uncertain. This CDR3 contains 15 residues. Germline V gene sequence: CDR1 LNHDA, CDR2 SQIVND (reference sequence). With 1 base removed from V and 3 bases from J, the gap between germline ends came to 10 bases. The CDR3 is CASSIVSAVYNEQFF. The CDR3 bases are TGTGCCAGTAGTATAGTCAGCGCCGTCTACAATGAGCAGTTCTTC. The full variable domain, its missing parts supplied by reference TRBV19 and TRBJ2-1, is DGGITQSPKYLFRKEGQNVTLSCEQNLNHDAMYWYRQDPGQGLRLIYYSQIVNDFQKGDIAEGYSVSREKKESFPLTVTSAQKNPTAFYLCASSIVSAVYNEQFFGPGTRLTVL.

V is TRBV5-1 and J is TRBJ2-1; 10 bases match TRBD2. From germline, CDR1 is SGHRS and CDR2 YFSETQ. The CDR3 length is 14 residues. V lost 4 bases and J lost 14; bases outside the gene matches: 12. Written as DNA, the CDR3 is TGCGCCAGCAGCCCGACTAGCGGGCTAAAGTCGGAGTTCTTC. This codes for CASSPTSGLKSEFF.

This clone was observed a single time. The gene calls are TRBV25-1 and TRBJ1-2; a weak D match, TRBD1 (5 bases). V was shortened by 9 bases and J by 7 bases, with 15 bases between the two germline ends. The CDR3 length is 12 residues. Germline V gene sequence: CDR1 MGHDK, CDR2 SYGVNS. For the CDR3, the DNA is TGTGCCAGTGACGGGGGATTCTCTGGCTACACCTTC. Its translation: CASDGGFSGYTF.

The CDR3 coding sequence is TGTGCCAGCAGTTTGAACGGCCACTACCCCGAGCAGTACTTC. Translated, it gives CASSLNGHYPEQYF. The J gene is TRBJ2-7, the V gene TRBV28, with D unresolved. The ends were cut back, 3 bases at V and 6 bases at J, with 15 bases in the middle. CDR3 length: 14 residues. Germline assignment: CDR1 MDHEN and CDR2 SYDVKM. The whole variable domain, filled in from reference TRBV28 and TRBJ2-7, reads DVKVTQSSRYLVKRTGEKVFLECVQDMDHENMFWYRQDPGLGLRLIYFSYDVKMKEKGDIPEGYSVSREKKERFSLILESASTNQTSMYLCASSLNGHYPEQYFGPGTRLTVT.